The sequence of this T cell receptor beta chain was determined in a study of shared clonotypes between healthy human individuals. This table comes from immunoSEQ multiplex PCR, and its TCRdb copy is limited to in-frame clones, with some not included. The data contain about 2.4 million clones, 93% of them singletons. Trimming stripped 4 bases from V and 4 bases from J, with 8 bases between. The CDR3 length is 13 residues. CDR1 and CDR2 from the germline V gene are SGHRS and YFSETQ. The sequenced sample was naive CD4+ T cells from PBMCs. As for subset: CD45RA+ positively selected. The chain joins TRBV5-1 to TRBJ2-2; unclear D gene. The source of this sequence is a young man in good health. Some clones in this sample may be carry-over from other donors' samples. The CDR3 nucleotides are TGCGCCAGCAGCGCGGCCACCACCGGGGAGCTGTTTTTT. It yields the protein CASSAATTGELFF.